This TCR beta chain was profiled in a study of graft-versus-host responses after intestinal transplantation. In the study overall: Transplants given to recipients were multivisceral, liver-intestinal, or isolated intestinal.

This table comes from immunoSEQ multiplex PCR, and its TCRdb copy is limited to in-frame clones, with some not included. The profile shows tens of thousands of clones, approximately 96% of them singletons. Whole-study findings and limits: Patients who carried graft-donor T cell macrochimerism also had high graft-versus-host to host-versus-graft clonal ratios in their allografts.

The CDR3 has 13 amino acids. Trimming removed 11 bases at V and 1 base at J, with 14 bases between. Germline V gene sequence: CDR1 KGHSH, CDR2 LQKENI. This clone was counted only a few times. The antigen remains undetermined. The specimen was unstimulated CD8+ T cells sorted from spleen or lymph node cells, collected before intestinal transplant. The rearrangement links TRBV18 to TRBJ1-2, with a weak D call TRBD1 (6 bases). The source of this sequence is a human donor who received an intestinal transplant. The CDR3 loop is CAGQGPFNYGYTF. Written as DNA, the CDR3 is TGTGCCGGCCAGGGGCCTTTTAACTATGGCTACACCTTC.